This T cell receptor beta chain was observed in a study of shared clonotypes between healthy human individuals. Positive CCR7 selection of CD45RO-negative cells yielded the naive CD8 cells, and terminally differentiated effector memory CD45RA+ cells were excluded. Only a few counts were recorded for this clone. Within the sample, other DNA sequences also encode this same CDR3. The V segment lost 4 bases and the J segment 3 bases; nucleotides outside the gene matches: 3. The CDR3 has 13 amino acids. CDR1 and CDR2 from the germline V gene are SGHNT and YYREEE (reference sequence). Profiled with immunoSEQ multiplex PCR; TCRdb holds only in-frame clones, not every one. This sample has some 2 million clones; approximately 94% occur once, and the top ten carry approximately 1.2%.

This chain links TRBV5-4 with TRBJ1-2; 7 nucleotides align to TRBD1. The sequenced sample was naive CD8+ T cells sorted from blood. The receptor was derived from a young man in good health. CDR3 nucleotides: TGTGCCAGCAGCAGCGACAGGGACTATGGCTACACCTTC. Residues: CASSSDRDYGYTF.